A selection of T cell receptor beta chains follows, all from one sample in a study of blood T cell repertoires in COVID-19. Measured with immunoSEQ multiplex PCR; TCRdb has only the in-frame clones, and not every one. Here the sample spans 350,000 to 450,000 clones, roughly nine tenths being singletons. The sequenced material came from PBMCs or T cells enriched from blood (not recorded which). Every receptor here comes from a woman between 35 and 50 years old who had been exposed to COVID-19. The CDR3 runs from the conserved cysteine through the conserved F or W. Fields, in order: D gene, clone size, J gene, V gene, CDR3 protein, CDR3 DNA. The D gene is left open where the match is weak. Clone size is given for some rows only: seen once, a few or many times, or a class if the clone is expanded.

>-|-|TRBJ1-2|TRBV27
CASSLLGQQLNGYTF
TGTGCCAGCAGTTTATTAGGACAGCAATTAAATGGCTACACCTTC
>-|-|TRBJ1-6|TRBV27
CASRFRVDLNSPLHF
TGTGCCAGCAGGTTCAGGGTGGATCTGAATTCACCCCTCCACTTT
>-|once|TRBJ2-7|TRBV3-1/TRBV3-2
CASSQDHFEQYF
TGTGCCAGCAGCCAAGATCATTTCGAGCAGTACTTC
>TRBD1|-|TRBJ1-5|TRBV6-5
CASIPTGGTGQPQHF
TGTGCCAGCATCCCGACAGGGGGCACAGGTCAGCCCCAGCATTTT
>-|-|TRBJ1-1|TRBV30
CAWSAVDSTEAFF
TGTGCCTGGAGTGCGGTTGATAGCACTGAAGCTTTCTTT
>TRBD2|-|TRBJ2-7|TRBV28
CASSEPPGLGIEQYF
TGTGCCAGCAGTGAGCCTCCGGGACTAGGAATCGAGCAGTACTTC
>-|few|TRBJ1-2|TRBV3-1/TRBV3-2
CASSQGSLRDYGYTF
TGTGCCAGCAGCCAAGGGAGTTTGCGTGACTATGGCTACACCTTC
>TRBD1|-|TRBJ2-1|TRBV14
CASRGDRVGEQFF
TGTGCCAGCAGGGGGGACAGGGTGGGTGAGCAGTTCTTC
>-|-|TRBJ1-2|TRBV28
CASSYNTGSYGYTF
TGTGCCAGCAGTTACAATACAGGGAGCTATGGCTACACCTTC
>-|-|TRBJ1-1|TRBV14
CASSQDLGRIRDTEAFF
TGTGCCAGCAGCCAAGATCTGGGGCGCATCAGAGACACTGAAGCTTTCTTT
>TRBD1|-|TRBJ1-2|TRBV19
CASRGQGIGNYGYTF
TGTGCCAGCAGGGGACAGGGTATAGGAAACTATGGCTACACCTTC
>-|-|TRBJ2-2|TRBV7-8
CASSYKGGVGTGELFF
TGTGCCAGCAGCTATAAAGGGGGGGTCGGCACCGGGGAGCTGTTTTTT
>TRBD2|-|TRBJ2-5|TRBV7-9
CASGDSGGVSAQYF
TGTGCCAGTGGAGACTCGGGAGGGGTATCGGCCCAGTACTTC
>TRBD2|-|TRBJ2-7|TRBV6-2/TRBV6-3
CASSWGTSVYEQYF
TGTGCCAGCAGTTGGGGGACTAGTGTGTACGAGCAGTACTTC
>-|-|TRBJ2-3|TRBV20-1
CSARDGDTQYF
TGCAGTGCTAGAGACGGGGATACGCAGTATTTT
>-|-|TRBJ1-5|TRBV21-1
CASSNLLPYRRQPQHF
TGTGCCAGCAGCAATTTACTACCTTATCGCCGGCAGCCCCAGCATTTT
>TRBD2|few|TRBJ2-7|TRBV14
CASSQDRSSGRSRGYEQYF
TGTGCCAGCAGCCAAGATAGGTCTAGCGGGAGGTCCCGAGGCTACGAGCAGTACTTC
>-|-|TRBJ2-2|TRBV7-2
CASNLFVAANTGELFF
TGTGCCAGCAACCTCTTCGTGGCTGCCAACACCGGGGAGCTGTTTTTT
>TRBD1|-|TRBJ2-3|TRBV5-1
CASSPRTGLAKDTQYF
TGCGCCAGCAGCCCCCGGACAGGGCTGGCCAAAGATACGCAGTATTTT
>-|-|TRBJ2-1|TRBV7-2
CASRSVRSSYNEQFF
TGTGCCAGCAGGAGCGTGAGGAGCTCCTACAATGAGCAGTTCTTC
>TRBD1|-|TRBJ2-7|TRBV18
CASSPPAGGGYEQYF
TGTGCCAGCTCACCACCGGCAGGGGGCGGCTACGAGCAGTACTTC
>-|-|TRBJ2-7|TRBV5-4
CASSLAGVGGEQYF
TGTGCCAGCAGCTTGGCGGGAGTAGGAGGCGAGCAGTACTTC